These 21 T cell receptor beta chains originate from one sample sequenced in a study of cytomegalovirus exposure and HLA in healthy donors. The study ran its PCR with 60 Vbeta and 13 Jbeta primers. TCRdb's copy holds only in-frame clones and misses some; the assay was immunoSEQ multiplex PCR. The sample records about 200,000 clones, more than 65% being singletons. Sequencing was performed on PBMCs. The receptors derive from a woman younger than 45 in good health and CMV-seronegative.

The chain is built from TRBV7-2 and TRBJ2-3; 11 bases agree with TRBD2. The CDR3 is 17 residues long. Germline V gene data show CDR1 as SGHTA and CDR2 as FQGNSA. V shed 5 bases, J shed 4 bases, and the junction held 11 bases outside the gene matches. The CDR3 is CASSPPGLAGGADTQYF. CDR3 coding DNA: TGTGCCAGCAGCCCCCCGGGCCTAGCGGGGGGAGCAGATACGCAGTATTTT.

The chain combines TRBV27 with TRBJ2-7; D remains ambiguous. The germline V gene has CDR1 MNHEY and CDR2 SMNVEV (reference sequence). CDR3 size: 14 residues. Trimming removed 0 bases at V and 1 base at J, with 7 bases between. The CDR3 sequence: CASSLSAPSYEQYF. The CDR3 coding sequence is TGTGCCAGCAGTTTATCGGCCCCATCCTACGAGCAGTACTTC.

The chain is built from TRBV29-1 and TRBJ2-5, with a possible D match to TRBD2 (5 bases). This CDR3 contains 15 residues. The ends were cut back, 4 bases at V and 2 bases at J, with 17 bases in the middle. Germline CDR1 is SQVTM and CDR2 is ANQGSEA. In DNA form, the CDR3 reads TGCAGCGTTGTGGGCGGCCGGGGTGCACAAGAGACCCAGTACTTC. The encoded protein is CSVVGGRGAQETQYF.

V usage is TRBV29-1 and J usage is TRBJ1-4, with D perhaps matching TRBD1 (5 bases). Germline V gives CDR1 SQVTM, CDR2 ANQGSEA. This CDR3 is built from 13 residues. The DNA for the CDR3 is TGCAGTGGCTGGTGGGGGGCTAATGAAAAACTGTTTTTT. Translation: CSGWWGANEKLFF. The whole variable domain, filled in from reference TRBV29-1 and TRBJ1-4, reads SAVISQKPSRDICQRGTSLTIQCQVDSQVTMMFWYRQQPGQSLTLIATANQGSEATYESGFVIDKFPISRPNLTFSTLTVSNMSPEDSSIYLCSGWWGANEKLFFGSGTQLSVL.

V and J are TRBV7-8 and TRBJ1-1; D remains ambiguous. In germline, CDR1 is SGHVS, CDR2 FQNEAQ. Between the trimmed V and J ends, which lost 4 bases and 3 bases, there was a span of 6 bases. The CDR3 covers 12 residues. The CDR3, as DNA: TGTGCCAGCAGCTATCAGTACACTGAAGCTTTCTTT. It codes for CASSYQYTEAFF.

This clone was detected once. The rearrangement joins TRBV5-1 to TRBJ1-3, with 8 bases that match TRBD1. There are 16 residues in the CDR3. Looked up from germline, CDR1 is SGHRS and CDR2 is YFSETQ. J gave up 3 bases and V 4 bases, and 9 bases lay outside the gene matches. This CDR3 is CASSGGTGRIGNTIYF. CDR3 in DNA: TGCGCCAGCAGCGGGGGGACAGGTCGGATTGGAAACACCATATATTTT.

On this clone: The same CDR3 arises from other DNA sequences in this sample as well. In DNA, the CDR3 is TGCAGTGCTTACAGGGTTGGCTACACCTTC. Its protein is CSAYRVGYTF. This chain joins TRBV20-1 and TRBJ1-2; tentatively, D is TRBD1 (6 bases). The CDR3 extends over 10 amino acids. From germline, CDR1 is DFQATT and CDR2 SNEGSKA (reference sequence). V was trimmed by 5 bases and J by 7 bases, leaving 8 bases between them.

V gene TRBV5-4 combines with J gene TRBJ1-1; D unresolved. The CDR3 covers 14 residues. V was pared by 0 bases and J by 2 bases, with 8 bases between. CDR1 SGHNT and CDR2 YYREEE come from the germline V gene (reference sequence). The CDR3: CASSLVNRNTEAFF. DNA of the CDR3: TGTGCCAGCAGCTTGGTCAACAGAAACACTGAAGCTTTCTTT.

The table lists this clone with a few counts. This chain links TRBV4-3 with TRBJ2-7; 8 nucleotides align to TRBD1. J was trimmed by 2 bases and V by 2 bases; bases with no gene match: 5. Germline V CDR1 and CDR2: LGHNA, YSLEER. This CDR3 is built from 15 residues. The CDR3 DNA sequence: TGCGCCAGCAGCCAATCCGGGACAGGAGCCTACGAGCAGTACTTC. Residues: CASSQSGTGAYEQYF.

CDR3 in DNA: TGCGCCAGCAGCGCAAAGGGGGGGACAGGGGCTTCGGAGCAAGAGACCCAGTACTTC. This codes for CASSAKGGTGASEQETQYF. V gene TRBV5-1 combines with J gene TRBJ2-5, with TRBD1 identical over 10 bases. The V gene's germline CDR1 is SGHRS and CDR2 YFSETQ. This CDR3 spans 19 amino acids. With V trimmed by 4 bases and J by 2 bases, 17 bases remained unmatched.

V usage is TRBV18 and J usage is TRBJ2-3, with unresolved D. Deletions cut 0 bases from V and 0 bases from J, with 10 bases between. The CDR3 loop spans 16 amino acids. The V gene's germline CDR1 is KGHSH and CDR2 LQKENI. In nucleotides, the CDR3 is TGTGCCAGCTCACCACCCAGCCAGGCTAGCACAGATACGCAGTATTTT. Translating it yields CASSPPSQASTDTQYF.

This chain joins TRBV20-1 and TRBJ2-5; 8 bases are shared with TRBD1. CDR3 length: 11 residues. V dropped 5 bases and J dropped 4; count of bases not matched to a gene: 0. Germline assignment: CDR1 DFQATT and CDR2 SNEGSKA (reference sequence). The CDR3 bases are TGCAGTGCTCAGGGGGCAGAGACCCAGTACTTC. This codes for CSAQGAETQYF.

The V and J genes are TRBV6-5 and TRBJ2-7; 8 bases line up with TRBD1. After removal of 2 bases from V and 4 bases from J, the junction contained 10 bases not matched to a gene. There are 16 residues in the CDR3. CDR1 and CDR2 (germline): MNHEY, SVGAGI. The CDR3 here is CASSYRRTGLSYEQYF. CDR3 in DNA: TGTGCCAGCAGTTACCGGAGGACAGGGCTGAGTTACGAGCAGTACTTC.

The gene calls are TRBV5-1 and TRBJ2-6; D may be TRBD1 (5 bases). The CDR3 is 21 residues long. Between the trimmed V and J ends, which lost 3 bases and 0 bases, there was a span of 25 bases. CDR1 SGHRS and CDR2 YFSETQ come from the germline V gene. The CDR3 DNA sequence: TGCGCCAGCAGCTCTCCGACAGATGTGACAATGTGGAGCTCTGGGGCCAACGTCCTGACTTTC. The encoded protein is CASSSPTDVTMWSSGANVLTF.

The J gene is TRBJ2-1, the V gene TRBV30; D perhaps matches TRBD1 (5 bases). Germline V lookup: CDR1 GTSNPN, CDR2 SVGIG (reference sequence). The CDR3 sequence is 15 residues long. With 0 bases removed from V and 9 bases from J, the gap between germline ends came to 18 bases. This chain's CDR3 is CAWSVVGGRATEQFF. In DNA, the CDR3 is TGTGCCTGGAGTGTAGTAGGTGGCAGGGCTACTGAGCAGTTCTTC.

This sequence joins TRBV5-1 and TRBJ2-5; 9 positions match TRBD1. The V gene's germline CDR1 is SGHRS and CDR2 YFSETQ. After removal of 3 bases from V and 5 bases from J, the junction contained 2 bases not matched to a gene. CDR3 length: 13 amino acids. The CDR3, as DNA: TGCGCCAGCAGCTCGGGACAGGGCGAGACCCAGTACTTC. Its protein is CASSSGQGETQYF.

The chain is built from TRBV7-2 and TRBJ1-1; tentative D call: TRBD1 (5 bases). The CDR3 totals 12 residues. Germline CDR1 reads SGHTA; CDR2 reads FQGNSA. Deletions cut 5 bases from V and 7 bases from J, with 11 bases between. The CDR3 region is CASSRQTFEAFF. The CDR3 region has the DNA TGTGCCAGCAGCCGACAGACGTTTGAAGCTTTCTTT.

This chain joins TRBV7-9 and TRBJ2-1, with 7 bases that match TRBD2. Germline V gives CDR1 SEHNR, CDR2 FQNEAQ (reference sequence). V gave up 1 base and J gave up 5 bases; unmatched junction bases: 11. This CDR3 has 17 amino acids. The CDR3 is CASSLGFAGVGNNEQFF. The CDR3 DNA follows: TGTGCCAGCAGCTTAGGATTTGCGGGAGTAGGAAACAATGAGCAGTTCTTC.

The chain has TRBV15 and TRBJ2-7; D may be TRBD1 (6 bases). V lost 1 base and J 2 bases, leaving 9 bases between the germline ends. The germline V gene encodes CDR1 LNHNV and CDR2 YYDKDF (reference sequence). The CDR3 has 14 residues. The CDR3 is CATSRGQAPYEQYF. The DNA for the CDR3 is TGTGCCACCAGCAGAGGACAGGCCCCCTACGAGCAGTACTTC. The whole variable domain, filled in from reference TRBV15 and TRBJ2-7, reads DAMVIQNPRYQVTQFGKPVTLSCSQTLNHNVMYWYQQKSSQAPKLLFHYYDKDFNNEADTPDNFQSRRPNTSFCFLDIRSPGLGDTAMYLCATSRGQAPYEQYFGPGTRLTVT.

This rearrangement joins TRBV10-3 to TRBJ2-7, with D maybe TRBD2 (6 bases). The V gene lost 0 bases and the J gene lost 7 bases, with 22 bases spanning the gap. The CDR3 spans 17 residues. The germline V gene encodes CDR1 ENHRY and CDR2 SYGVKD. CDR3 nucleotides: TGTGCCATCAGTGAGTCGGGCGACCCCGGGACTCTTGGGGAGCAGTACTTC. It encodes CAISESGDPGTLGEQYF.

This clone appeared a single time. The chain is built from TRBV6-5 and TRBJ2-7; D perhaps matches TRBD2 (6 bases). This CDR3 is built from 14 residues. V lost 10 bases and J lost 0, with 16 bases in between. Germline CDR1 MNHEY, CDR2 SVGAGI. The chain's CDR3 is CANPGRPPSYEQYF. The CDR3 DNA reads TGTGCCAACCCGGGGAGGCCTCCCTCCTACGAGCAGTACTTC.